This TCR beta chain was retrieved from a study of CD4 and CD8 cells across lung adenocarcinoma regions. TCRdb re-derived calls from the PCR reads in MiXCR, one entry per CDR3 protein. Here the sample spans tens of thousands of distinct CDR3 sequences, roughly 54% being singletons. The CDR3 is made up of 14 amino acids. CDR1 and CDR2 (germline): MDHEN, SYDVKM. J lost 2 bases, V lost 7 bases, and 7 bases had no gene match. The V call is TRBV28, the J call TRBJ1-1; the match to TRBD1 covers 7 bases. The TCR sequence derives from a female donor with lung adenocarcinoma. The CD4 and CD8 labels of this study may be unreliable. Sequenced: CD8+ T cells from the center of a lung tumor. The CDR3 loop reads CASIAGQINTEAFF. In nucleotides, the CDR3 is TGTGCCAGCATTGCGGGACAGATAAACACTGAAGCTTTCTTT.